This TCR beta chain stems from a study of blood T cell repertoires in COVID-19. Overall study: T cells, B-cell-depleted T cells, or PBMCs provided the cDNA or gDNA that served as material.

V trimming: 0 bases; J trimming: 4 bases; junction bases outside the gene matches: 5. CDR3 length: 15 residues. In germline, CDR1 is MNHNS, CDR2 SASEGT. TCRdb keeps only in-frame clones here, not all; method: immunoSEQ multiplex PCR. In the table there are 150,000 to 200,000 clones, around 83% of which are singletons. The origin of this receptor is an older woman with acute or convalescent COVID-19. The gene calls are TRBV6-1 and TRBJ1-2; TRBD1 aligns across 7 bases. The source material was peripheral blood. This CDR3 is CASSEARGKLYGYTF. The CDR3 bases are TGTGCCAGCAGTGAAGCCAGGGGGAAGCTCTATGGCTACACCTTC.